This entry features one TCR beta chain sequence. Its binding antigen is unknown. Base-call qualities are not available, and no considerably larger clone is one nucleotide away. This specimen comes from a study of CD4 T cells in relation to SARS-CoV-2 and coronaviruses (dated by TCRdb to the early 2020s). In terms of the full investigation: The ViraFEST assay cultured PBMCs with antigen for about eleven days, then sequenced TCR beta CDR3s to find antigen-specific clonal expansions. The negative reference condition was either a culture with an HIV-1 Nef peptide pool or a culture with no peptide. Using patient-derived lymphoblastoid cell lines, the shared crossreactive spike epitopes were mapped to their HLA restriction. At the level of individual TCR clonotypes, the study evaluated whether memory CD4+ T cells crossreact between the spike proteins of SARS-CoV-2 and those of common cold coronaviruses. The Adaptive Biotechnologies TCR-sequencing kit was used to sequence samples from three pre-COVID donors and the naive versus memory experiments, while other data came from Illumina-based sequencing. A different TCR-beta assay, based on Illumina, was used to sequence expansion assays from other donors in the study.

Broader findings and caveats from the paper: Crossreactive clones showed significantly weaker SARS-CoV-2-driven expansion than monoreactive clones, consistent with antigenic imprinting. Small numbers of patients and of tested TCRs limited the study. Since the crossreactivity analysis centred on spike protein, crossreactivity against other viral proteins was not assessed. No donor contributed both pre-pandemic and post-infection samples, which limited tracing the source of pre-existing responses. Memory CD4+ clonotypes crossrecognizing SARS-CoV-2 and at least one common cold coronavirus spike were found in roughly three fifths of donors.

CD4+ T cells from unexposed donors were collected before the COVID-19 pandemic (2011-2018). Following 10 days of culture, the EasySep CD4+ T cell isolation kit was used to isolate CD4+ T cells. Unexposed donor CD4+ T cells were tested for reactivity to SARS-CoV-2 S and N and four common cold coronavirus spike pools, as cell number allowed. About 1.9 million PBMCs per well were cultured in IMDM with 5% human AB serum and 8.5 to 10 IU/ml IL-2. Half of the culture medium was replaced with fresh IL-2-containing medium on days 3 and 7. Each peptide culture condition was generally run in triplicate replicate wells. Leukapheresis product for the unexposed donors was purchased commercially. PBMCs were isolated from leukapheresis product or whole blood by Ficoll-Paque PLUS gradient centrifugation. PBMCs were either cryopreserved at -140°C or used fresh in the expansion assay. The QIAamp Micro DNA Kit was used to extract genomic DNA from the CD4+ T cells.

The receptor library was made with the immunoSEQ multiplex PCR assay. In the paper's pipeline: During preprocessing, nonproductive sequences were removed, along with CDR3s that did not begin with C, did not end with F or W, or were shorter than 7 amino acids. The MANAFEST web app was used to call antigen-specific clonotypes on the basis of expansion compared with the reference and with other culture wells. A clone counted as positive if significantly expanded in 2 of 3 replicate wells versus the reference culture at FDR below 0.05. For a clone to be considered positive, significant expansion relative to all other tandem wells and an odds ratio above 5 were also required. CDR3 homology was measured as pairwise Levenshtein distance, computed with the stringdist R package after trimming three terminal residues from each end. What TCRdb holds here is the immuneACCESS table cut down to in-frame rearrangements. Part of the clones is not present; checked against another copy, under half of the missing clones reflect an unresolved V gene, and the others are unexplained. V and J calls and clone size are those listed in that table; D and trimming were worked out from the DNA. This sample has 20,000 to 25,000 clones in its table, and about two thirds of those were observed once. Clones ranked in the top ten supply approximately 15% of the sample.

V drops 5 bases and J drops 10 bases, leaving 23 bases in between. CDR3 length: 15 amino acids, cysteine to phenylalanine. Only the CDR3 region is kept as DNA, spanning 45 bases read in frame from base 1. The germline V gene (reference sequence) supplies CDR1 LNHDA and CDR2 SQIVND. The TCR originated in a human donor in good health. The chain was built from TRBV19 and TRBJ1-1, with a weak D call of TRBD1 (5 bases match). The specimen sequenced was CD4+ T cells from PBMCs, cultured in vitro. The encoded CDR3 is CASSGSDIGDGGAFF. The DNA is TGTGCCAGTAGTGGATCGGACATCGGGGACGGAGGAGCTTTCTTT.